Below are 10 T cell receptor beta chains sequenced from a single sample in a study of CD8+ T cells in alopecia areata. Treatment of the sample: oral pan-JAK inhibitor, 5-10 mg twice daily. Sequencing relied on a cDNA template that was reverse transcribed from extracted RNA. Assay used: immunoSEQ multiplex PCR; TCRdb lists only in-frame clones, some missing. The data hold 190,000 or so clones, with roughly 62% observed a single time. Specimen: CD8+ T cells sorted from blood, collected at week 24, from a patient treated with tofacitinib. The receptors come from a human donor with alopecia areata.

V gene TRBV27 combines with J gene TRBJ1-5, with a possible D match to TRBD1 (5 bases). The length of the CDR3 is 14 residues. The germline V and J ends were trimmed by 6 bases and 7 bases, with 16 bases remaining between them. The germline CDR1 and CDR2 sequences are MNHEY and SMNVEV (reference sequence). In DNA form, the CDR3 reads TGTGCCAGCAGGCCAGGGTCCCCTTCCCAGCCCCAGCATTTT. It yields the protein CASRPGSPSQPQHF.

The chain carries TRBV4-2 and TRBJ1-2; D gene uncertain. Deletions cut 5 bases from V and 7 bases from J, with 14 bases between. This CDR3 is 13 amino acids long. Germline V gene sequence: CDR1 LGHNA, CDR2 YNFKEQ. CDR3 nucleotide sequence: TGTGCCAGCAGCGGAACTACTGGAACTGGCTACACCTTC. This encodes CASSGTTGTGYTF.

The chain uses TRBV9 and TRBJ2-3; TRBD1 matches at 7 bases. With 0 bases clipped from V and 2 bases from J, the junction kept 9 bases outside the gene matches. CDR1 is SGDLS and CDR2 is YYNGEE in the germline V gene. This CDR3 has 17 amino acids. The CDR3 region is CASSVVPGQASTDTQYF. The CDR3 DNA sequence: TGTGCCAGCAGCGTAGTTCCCGGACAGGCGTCCACAGATACGCAGTATTTT.

CDR3 sequence reads: CSSGTNYGYTF. CDR3 in DNA: TGTTCCTCCGGGACCAACTATGGCTACACCTTC. The chain couples TRBV30 to TRBJ1-2; perhaps TRBD1 as D (5 bases). Germline values: CDR1 GTSNPN, CDR2 SVGIG (reference sequence). The CDR3 is 11 amino acids.

The rearrangement links TRBV7-9 to TRBJ1-6; tentative D call: TRBD1 (5 bases). Between the trimmed V and J ends, which lost 4 bases and 6 bases, there was a span of 16 bases. This CDR3 is 16 amino acids long. CDR1 SEHNR and CDR2 FQNEAQ come from the germline V gene (reference sequence). The CDR3 DNA reads as TGTGCCAGCAGCTCCCTCGGGGGTGGACCTAATTCACCCCTCCACTTT. Translated, it gives CASSSLGGGPNSPLHF.

V is TRBV4-1 and J is TRBJ2-5; the match to TRBD2 covers 11 bases. V was pared by 1 base and J by 5 bases, with 3 bases of the junction left unmatched. The CDR3 length is 15 residues. Germline CDR1 and CDR2: MGHRA and YSYEKL. In nucleotides, the CDR3 is TGCGCCAGCAGCCAAGTTAGCGGGGGGGCGGAGACCCAGTACTTC. This sequence encodes CASSQVSGGAETQYF.

The chain employs TRBV5-6 and TRBJ2-4; D perhaps matches TRBD2 (7 bases). V was shortened by 0 bases and J by 8 bases, with 15 bases between the two germline ends. The CDR3 runs 15 residues. Germline V gives CDR1 SGHDT, CDR2 YYEEEE. CDR3 nucleotide sequence: TGTGCCAGCAGCTTGGATTGGCAGGGGAGGGACATTCAGTACTTC. Encoded protein: CASSLDWQGRDIQYF.

Only a few counts were recorded for this clone. The chain has TRBV2 and TRBJ1-1; D is uncertain. From germline, CDR1 is SNHLY and CDR2 FYNNEI. Trimming left V 5 bases short and J 0 bases short, with 7 bases between. CDR3 length equals 13 residues. CDR3: CASSRLLNTEAFF. The CDR3 nucleotides read TGTGCCAGCAGTAGGTTGTTGAACACTGAAGCTTTCTTT.

This CDR3 reads CSVEVRGVRGYTF. CDR3 DNA sequence: TGCAGCGTTGAAGTAAGGGGGGTTCGAGGCTACACCTTC. The chain is built from TRBV29-1 and TRBJ1-2; a possible D gene is TRBD1 (6 bases). CDR1 is SQVTM and CDR2 is ANQGSEA in the germline V gene. This CDR3 spans 13 amino acids. V was pared by 1 base and J by 8 bases, with 14 bases between.

V gene TRBV29-1 combines with J gene TRBJ1-2; TRBD1 agrees at 7 bases. Germline CDR1 and CDR2: SQVTM and ANQGSEA. Germline trimming cut 6 bases from V and 12 bases from J; bases unmatched to any gene: 10. The CDR3 is 11 amino acids. CDR3: CSVQRDRVDTF. The CDR3, as DNA: TGCAGCGTGCAACGGGACAGAGTAGACACCTTC. Variable domain in full (rest from reference TRBV29-1 and TRBJ1-2): SAVISQKPSRDICQRGTSLTIQCQVDSQVTMMFWYRQQPGQSLTLIATANQGSEATYESGFVIDKFPISRPNLTFSTLTVSNMSPEDSSIYLCSVQRDRVDTFGSGTRLTVV.